Below are 24 T cell receptor beta chains sequenced from a single sample in a study of T cells in Graves' hyperthyroidism and ophthalmopathy. Regions amplified from RNA transcripts were the TCR beta CDR3 regions. First-round RT-PCR of the TCR CDR3 relied on the HTBI primer set. TCRdb passed the multiplex PCR reads through MiXCR, listing each CDR3 protein once. This sample has almost 600,000 distinct CDR3 sequences, with about 15% found just once. Source material: blood. Every receptor here comes from a young woman with Graves' hyperthyroidism that later progressed to Graves' ophthalmopathy.

J is TRBJ2-4 and V is TRBV4-3; no firm D call. Germline lookup yields CDR1 LGHNA and CDR2 YSLEER. V was trimmed by 5 bases and J by 5 bases, leaving 4 bases between them. CDR3 length: 11 residues. CDR3 DNA sequence: TGCGCCAGCAGCTCGGAAAACATTCAGTACTTC. As protein: CASSSENIQYF.

Turning to this clonotype: This may be a read error, as it is one base from a much larger clone. This sequence joins TRBV12-3 or TRBV12-4 and TRBJ2-7; D uncertain. The CDR3 loop spans 14 amino acids. Trimming took off 2 bases at V and 0 bases at J, with 8 bases between the two ends. CDR3 residues: CASSLFRSSYEQYF. The CDR3 coding sequence is TGTGCCAGCAGTTTATTCAGGAGCTCCTACGAGCAGTACTTC.

This clonotype was found many times. The rearrangement uses TRBV24-1 and TRBJ2-1; 13 nucleotides match TRBD2. The ends lost 5 bases at V and 8 bases at J; junction bases unmatched: 8. The CDR3 contains 16 residues. The germline CDR1 and CDR2 sequences are KGHDR and SFDVKD. The CDR3 sequence is CATSAGTSGMNDEQFF. In DNA, the CDR3 is TGTGCCACCAGTGCCGGGACTAGCGGGATGAACGATGAGCAGTTCTTC.

There are many counts of this clonotype. J is TRBJ2-7 and V is TRBV7-8; D uncertain. This CDR3 spans 14 amino acids. Trimming took 5 bases from V and 1 from J, leaving 12 bases between them. CDR1 SGHVS and CDR2 FQNEAQ come from the germline V gene. The CDR3: CASSAGGRSYEQYF. CDR3 in DNA: TGTGCCAGCAGCGCCGGCGGTAGGTCCTACGAGCAGTACTTC.

This clonotype was counted ten times or more. The chain combines TRBV2 with TRBJ1-1; D is undetermined. CDR1 is SNHLY, CDR2 FYNNEI, per germline. V gave up 7 bases and J gave up 4 bases, with 19 bases separating them. This CDR3 has 15 residues. CDR3 nucleotide sequence: TGTGCCAGCACCTTAGAGGCGCTAAGGGCCACTGAAGCTTTCTTT. Translation: CASTLEALRATEAFF.

The rearrangement links TRBV7-8 to TRBJ2-2; D call uncertain. The CDR3 runs 15 residues. V was cut by 5 bases and J by 3 bases, with 13 bases left in between. The germline V gene has CDR1 SGHVS and CDR2 FQNEAQ. CDR3: CASSHQADYTGELFF. DNA for the CDR3: TGTGCCAGCAGCCACCAGGCAGATTACACCGGGGAGCTGTTTTTT. The whole variable domain, remainder taken from reference TRBV7-8 and TRBJ2-2, is GAGVSQSPRYKVAKRGQDVALRCDPISGHVSLFWYQQALGQGPEFLTYFQNEAQLDKSGLPSDRFFAERPEGSVSTLKIQRTQQEDSAVYLCASSHQADYTGELFFGEGSRLTVL.

Ten or more counts support this clonotype. This sequence joins TRBV6-1 and TRBJ1-5; D might be TRBD1 (6 bases). Germline loops: CDR1 MNHNS, CDR2 SASEGT. The CDR3 sequence is 19 residues long. V lost 6 bases and J 0 bases, leaving 24 bases between the germline ends. CDR3 sequence: CASSDPGQPALDSNQPQHF. As DNA, the CDR3 is TGTGCCAGCAGCGATCCCGGACAGCCCGCTCTTGATAGCAATCAGCCCCAGCATTTT.

This clonotype was seen many times. The rearrangement joins TRBV2 to TRBJ2-7; 10 nucleotides agree with TRBD1. Per the germline V gene, CDR1 is SNHLY and CDR2 is FYNNEI. With 7 bases clipped from V and 7 bases from J, the junction kept 7 bases outside the gene matches. CDR3 length: 13 residues. DNA for the CDR3: TGTGCCAGCACGGGACAGGGGAACGGGGAGCAGTACTTC. Its translation is CASTGQGNGEQYF. Combining the CDR3 with reference TRBV2 and TRBJ2-7 gives the whole variable domain EPEVTQTPSHQVTQMGQEVILRCVPISNHLYFYWYRQILGQKVEFLVSFYNNEISEKSEIFDDQFSVERPDGSNFTLKIRSTKLEDSAMYFCASTGQGNGEQYFGPGTRLTVT.

The rearrangement uses TRBV19 and TRBJ2-3, with D maybe TRBD1 (5 bases). Germline V gene lookup returns CDR1 LNHDA and CDR2 SQIVND (reference sequence). This CDR3 region has 15 residues. V gave up 3 bases and J gave up 2 bases, with 12 bases separating them. The DNA of the CDR3 is TGTGCCAGTAGTATCTCAGGGCCCCCCACAGATACGCAGTATTTT. This translates into CASSISGPPTDTQYF. Drawing the rest from reference TRBV19 and TRBJ2-3, the complete variable domain is DGGITQSPKYLFRKEGQNVTLSCEQNLNHDAMYWYRQDPGQGLRLIYYSQIVNDFQKGDIAEGYSVSREKKESFPLTVTSAQKNPTAFYLCASSISGPPTDTQYFGPGTRLTVL.

The J gene is TRBJ2-7, the V gene TRBV30; 7 positions match TRBD2. V shed 8 bases and J 2 bases; nucleotides not matched to a gene: 15. Germline loops: CDR1 GTSNPN, CDR2 SVGIG (reference sequence). The CDR3 consists of 15 residues. The CDR3 sequence is CARRPQRDDPYEQYF. The CDR3 DNA reads as TGTGCCCGAAGACCTCAGCGGGACGACCCCTACGAGCAGTACTTC. Full variable domain (rest looked up from reference TRBV30 and TRBJ2-7): SQTIHQWPATLVQPVGSPLSLECTVEGTSNPNLYWYRQAAGRGLQLLFYSVGIGQISSEVPQNLSASRPQDRQFILSSKKLLLSDSGFYLCARRPQRDDPYEQYFGPGTRLTVT.

Of note for this clonotype: This may stem from a read error, because a much larger clone lies one nucleotide away. The CDR3 nucleotides read TGTGCCGGCAGCCTGAGAATCGGACCGATCCATCAGCCCCAGCATTTT. Translation gives CAGSLRIGPIHQPQHF. The chain joins TRBV6-1 to TRBJ1-5; D is ambiguous. Germline CDR1 is MNHNS and CDR2 is SASEGT. This CDR3 comprises 16 residues.

This clonotype was recorded a few times. The V gene is TRBV6-5, the J gene TRBJ2-3, with D unclear. Germline V gene sequence: CDR1 MNHEY, CDR2 SVGAGI. The CDR3 has 18 amino acids. Trimming left V 2 bases short and J 1 base short, with 19 bases between. CDR3 sequence: CASSYGWGTTRGTDTQYF. CDR3 in DNA: TGTGCCAGCAGTTACGGTTGGGGAACTACCCGCGGCACAGATACGCAGTATTTT.

This clonotype was picked up a small number of times. The chain has TRBV4-3 and TRBJ2-3, with 10 bases lining up with TRBD2. The CDR3 length is 18 residues. CDR1 and CDR2 (germline): LGHNA, YSLEER. V lost 0 bases to trimming and J lost 1 base; unmatched junction nucleotides: 7. In nucleotides, the CDR3 is TGCGCCAGCAGCCAAGATCTGGCTCTAGCGGGGGGCACAGATACGCAGTATTTT. Encoded protein: CASSQDLALAGGTDTQYF.

The J gene is TRBJ2-1, the V gene TRBV20-1; 9 bases line up with TRBD1. CDR1 is DFQATT, CDR2 SNEGSKA, per germline (reference sequence). This CDR3 region has 13 residues. The CDR3 DNA reads as TGCTCCTTCGGGACAGGGTCTTCCAATGAGCAGTTCTTC. The encoded protein is CSFGTGSSNEQFF.

This clonotype was seen many times. V and J are TRBV12-3 or TRBV12-4 and TRBJ2-1; D is undetermined. Deletions cut 9 bases from V and 0 bases from J, with 9 bases between. The length of the CDR3 is 13 residues. The CDR3 DNA is TGTGCCAGTGGAAGCAGCTCCTACAATGAGCAGTTCTTC. It yields the protein CASGSSSYNEQFF.

This clonotype was found many times. This chain uses TRBV7-2 with TRBJ1-1; no clear D. CDR3 length: 12 residues. Trimming removed 2 bases at V and 3 bases at J, with 4 bases between. Germline lookup yields CDR1 SGHTA and CDR2 FQGNSA. CDR3 nucleotides: TGTGCCAGCAGCTTAATCTACACTGAAGCTTTCTTT. Its translation is CASSLIYTEAFF.

This clonotype was detected only a few times. This chain links TRBV6-1 with TRBJ1-4; D is uncertain. The CDR3 is made up of 13 amino acids. Germline CDR1 MNHNS, CDR2 SASEGT. V was pared by 5 bases and J by 7 bases, with 11 bases between. As DNA, the CDR3 is TGTGCCAGCAGTTCCCCCGGGATTGAAAAACTGTTTTTT. It translates to CASSSPGIEKLFF.

As for this clonotype: At one of its ends the junction is not consistent with the germline gene, which may arise from a read error. The rearrangement links TRBV3-1 to TRBJ2-3; D assignment may be TRBD1 or TRBD2 (6 bases each). The CDR3 has 16 residues. Germline V gene data show CDR1 as LGHDT and CDR2 as YNNKEL (reference sequence). CDR3 residues: CASSQEGGGSTDTQYF. The CDR3 bases are TGTGCCAGCAGCCAAGAAGGAGGGGGGAGCACGGATACGCAGTATTTT.

Many counts were recorded for this clonotype. The CDR3 loop reads CSASSNRGLNEQFF. The CDR3 bases are TGCAGTGCTAGTTCGAACAGGGGGCTCAATGAGCAGTTCTTC. The V gene is TRBV20-1, the J gene TRBJ2-1, with 9 nucleotides matching TRBD1. Germline V lookup: CDR1 DFQATT, CDR2 SNEGSKA (reference sequence). Losses at the gene ends were 3 bases for V and 6 bases for J; bases not matched to a gene: 6. The CDR3 loop spans 14 amino acids.

Ten or more counts support this clonotype. V gene TRBV9 combines with J gene TRBJ1-1; D call uncertain. CDR1 SGDLS and CDR2 YYNGEE come from the germline V gene. This CDR3 has 16 amino acids. V shed 4 bases and J shed 5 bases, with 21 bases lying between them. The CDR3 reads CASSPAARAMGTEAFF. Here the CDR3 DNA reads TGTGCCAGCAGCCCAGCTGCTCGGGCGATGGGGACTGAAGCTTTCTTT.

In this sample, this clonotype turned up many times. The chain has TRBV20-1 and TRBJ2-7; TRBD2 matches at 15 bases. Per the germline V gene, CDR1 is DFQATT and CDR2 is SNEGSKA (reference sequence). The trim removed 6 bases at V and 6 bases at J, leaving 6 bases unmatched. CDR3 length equals 14 residues. The chain's CDR3 is CSAPRTSGRAEQYF. In nucleotides, the CDR3 is TGCAGTGCACCTCGGACTAGCGGGAGGGCCGAGCAGTACTTC.

In its sample, this clonotype was seen many times. The CDR3 coding sequence is TGTGCCAGCAGATTCCCGGGACTCACCACAGATACGCAGTATTTT. Residues: CASRFPGLTTDTQYF. V and J are TRBV7-2 and TRBJ2-3; TRBD2 might be the D (6 bases). The V gene's germline CDR1 is SGHTA and CDR2 FQGNSA. V lost 6 bases to trimming and J lost 2 bases, with 15 bases between them. The CDR3 sequence is 15 residues long. The entire variable domain, with the rest obtained from reference TRBV7-2 and TRBJ2-3, is as follows: GAGVSQSPSNKVTEKGKDVELRCDPISGHTALYWYRQSLGQGLEFLIYFQGNSAPDKSGLPSDRFSAERTGGSVSTLTIQRTQQEDSAVYLCASRFPGLTTDTQYFGPGTRLTVL.

This clonotype was observed many times. V is TRBV6-1 and J is TRBJ2-1, with 11 nucleotides matching TRBD2. The CDR3 length is 14 residues. Germline CDR1 and CDR2: MNHNS and SASEGT. V was clipped by 6 bases and J by 6 bases; unmatched bases: 4. CDR3 protein: CASRTSGSGNEQFF. For the CDR3, the DNA is TGTGCCAGCAGAACTAGCGGGAGCGGCAATGAGCAGTTCTTC.

This clonotype came up many times. The CDR3 protein is CSVERLAGSGETQYF. CDR3 nucleotides: TGCAGCGTTGAGCGTCTAGCGGGAAGTGGAGAGACCCAGTACTTC. The J gene is TRBJ2-5, the V gene TRBV29-1, with 9 positions matching TRBD2. Looked up from germline, CDR1 is SQVTM and CDR2 is ANQGSEA. The ends lost 3 bases at V and 4 bases at J; junction bases unmatched: 9. The CDR3 covers 15 residues. Drawing the rest from reference TRBV29-1 and TRBJ2-5, the complete variable domain is SAVISQKPSRDICQRGTSLTIQCQVDSQVTMMFWYRQQPGQSLTLIATANQGSEATYESGFVIDKFPISRPNLTFSTLTVSNMSPEDSSIYLCSVERLAGSGETQYFGPGTRLLVL.